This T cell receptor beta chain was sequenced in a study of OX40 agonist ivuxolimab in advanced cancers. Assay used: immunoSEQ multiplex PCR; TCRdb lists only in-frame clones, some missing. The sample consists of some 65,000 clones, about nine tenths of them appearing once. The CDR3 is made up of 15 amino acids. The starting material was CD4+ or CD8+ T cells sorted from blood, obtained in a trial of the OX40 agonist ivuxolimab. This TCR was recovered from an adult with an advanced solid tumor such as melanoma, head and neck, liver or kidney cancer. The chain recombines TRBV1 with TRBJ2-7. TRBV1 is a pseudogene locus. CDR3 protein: CTSSQGVANAYEQYF. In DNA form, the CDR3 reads TGCACCAGCAGCCAAGGGGTGGCAAACGCCTACGAGCAGTACTTC.